Following are 9 T cell receptor beta chains from one sample sequenced in a study of blood T cell repertoires in COVID-19. This table comes from immunoSEQ multiplex PCR, and its TCRdb copy is limited to in-frame clones, with some not included. This repertoire shows some 190,000 clones, around four fifths found once; its top ten account for less than 20%. Sequenced sample: peripheral blood. The receptors shown here come from a human donor in a cohort sampled during active COVID-19.

The genes are TRBV5-4 and TRBJ2-3, with D perhaps matching TRBD1 (5 bases). This CDR3 spans 14 amino acids. V dropped 2 bases and J dropped 5 bases, with 12 bases sitting between them. Germline V CDR1 and CDR2: SGHNT, YYREEE (reference sequence). The CDR3 coding sequence is TGTGCCAGCAGCTTTGCAGGGCGTAAAGATACGCAGTATTTT. It translates to CASSFAGRKDTQYF.

The gene calls are TRBV20-1 and TRBJ1-5, with D unclear. In germline, CDR1 is DFQATT, CDR2 SNEGSKA (reference sequence). The CDR3 covers 13 residues. V was cut by 3 bases and J by 3 bases, with 9 bases left in between. CDR3 nucleotide sequence: TGCAGTGCTAGTCACAGCTCCAATCAGCCCCAGCATTTT. Translation: CSASHSSNQPQHF.

The count of this clone is one. CDR3 sequence reads: CASNKGHGELFF. DNA for the CDR3: TGTGCCAGCAACAAGGGACACGGGGAGCTGTTTTTT. This chain connects TRBV27 to TRBJ2-2; tentative D call: TRBD1 (6 bases). With 7 bases removed from V and 7 bases from J, the gap between germline ends came to 10 bases. Germline CDR1 reads MNHEY; CDR2 reads SMNVEV (reference sequence). The CDR3 runs 12 residues.

This clone has ten or more counts. The V call is TRBV6-5, the J call TRBJ2-7; 7 nucleotides agree with TRBD1. With 2 bases clipped from V and 1 base from J, the junction kept 5 bases outside the gene matches. Germline CDR1 MNHEY, CDR2 SVGAGI. The CDR3 runs 15 residues. The CDR3 spells CASSYRRTGSYEQYF. The DNA for the CDR3 is TGTGCCAGCAGTTACCGACGGACAGGATCCTACGAGCAGTACTTC.

V gene TRBV5-1 combines with J gene TRBJ2-3; the D is unclear. CDR1 and CDR2 from the germline V gene are SGHRS and YFSETQ. This CDR3 is built from 13 residues. The V end lost 4 bases, the J end lost 0 bases, and 6 bases lay between the germline ends. The CDR3 nucleotides are TGCGCCAGCAGCGGCTGGAGCACAGATACGCAGTATTTT. It specifies CASSGWSTDTQYF.

The chain combines TRBV3-1 (or the pseudogene TRBV3-2) with TRBJ2-1, with 9 bases lining up with TRBD2. This CDR3 is built from 18 residues. The V gene end was trimmed by 5 bases and the J gene end by 7 bases; junction bases not matched to a gene: 18. Germline loops: CDR1 LGHDT, CDR2 YNNKEL (reference sequence). DNA of the CDR3: TGTGCCAGCAGCGAGCGGCTAGCGGGAACCGGTATATTAAATGAGCAGTTCTTC. Protein sequence: CASSERLAGTGILNEQFF.

This clone is a singleton in its sample. The J gene is TRBJ2-2, the V gene TRBV2, with no clear D. The CDR3 is 15 residues long. Germline loops: CDR1 SNHLY, CDR2 FYNNEI. V was trimmed by 7 bases and J by 7 bases, leaving 19 bases between them. CDR3 protein: CASNVDSVRNGELFF. For the CDR3, the DNA is TGTGCCAGCAACGTCGATAGTGTGAGGAACGGGGAGCTGTTTTTT. The full variable domain, with the rest looked up from reference TRBV2 and TRBJ2-2, is EPEVTQTPSHQVTQMGQEVILRCVPISNHLYFYWYRQILGQKVEFLVSFYNNEISEKSEIFDDQFSVERPDGSNFTLKIRSTKLEDSAMYFCASNVDSVRNGELFFGEGSRLTVL.

The J gene is TRBJ2-1, the V gene TRBV7-9; TRBD2 matches 10 bases. CDR1 SEHNR and CDR2 FQNEAQ come from the germline V gene (reference sequence). V trimming: 2 bases; J trimming: 9 bases; junction bases outside the gene matches: 10. The CDR3 covers 16 residues. The CDR3, as DNA: TGTGCCAGCAGCTTACTAGCGGGGGTGGGTGGCACTGAGCAGTTCTTC. It is translated as CASSLLAGVGGTEQFF.

The CDR3 here is CASSRSGTLYYNEQFF. CDR3 sequence (DNA): TGTGCCAGTAGTAGGAGCGGGACCCTATACTACAATGAGCAGTTCTTC. This rearrangement joins TRBV19 to TRBJ2-1; 7 nucleotides align to TRBD2. CDR1 and CDR2 from the germline V gene are LNHDA and SQIVND (reference sequence). CDR3 length equals 16 residues. The J segment lost 3 bases and the V segment lost 4 bases, leaving 9 bases of the junction unmatched.